What follows describes a single T cell receptor beta chain. This specimen comes from a study of shared clonotypes between healthy human individuals. Germline CDR1 MNHEY, CDR2 SMNVEV (reference sequence). This CDR3 has 15 amino acids. V lost 6 bases, J lost 5 bases, and 19 bases lay in between. TCRdb's table, derived via immunoSEQ multiplex PCR, lists solely in-frame clones and lacks some. The sample lists about 980,000 clones; 76% were seen once. This sequence was found in a man between 18 and 35 years old in good health. The chain couples TRBV27 to TRBJ2-5; D perhaps matches TRBD2 (6 bases). Sequenced: memory CD4+ T cells sorted from blood. The subset denotes: CD45RA-negative fraction. The CDR3 DNA reads TGTGCCAGCAGCCCCGTCCTCCACGGGGGTGAGACCCAGTACTTC. It encodes CASSPVLHGGETQYF.